This T cell receptor beta chain was documented in a study of blood T cells in healthy people across ages. For the second PCR, which ran for about 7 to 11 cycles, a sample-barcoded 5' primer and a J-beta primer mix were used. TCRdb re-derived calls from the 5' RACE reads in MiXCR, one entry per CDR3 protein. The data show some 1.5 million distinct CDR3 sequences, with 25% to 30% seen just once and more than 6% held by the top ten. Concerning this clonotype: Its ends do not fully match the called genes, so a read error is possible.

This CDR3 spans 12 amino acids. Germline CDR1 MGHDK, CDR2 SYGVNS. Sequencing input: blood. The receptor's source is a woman in her twenties or thirties in good health. The chain couples TRBV25-1 to TRBJ2-5, with 7 bases identical to TRBD1. The CDR3 DNA reads as TGTGCCGGCAGACGGGACAGAGAGACCCAGTACTTC. Its translation: CAGRRDRETQYF.